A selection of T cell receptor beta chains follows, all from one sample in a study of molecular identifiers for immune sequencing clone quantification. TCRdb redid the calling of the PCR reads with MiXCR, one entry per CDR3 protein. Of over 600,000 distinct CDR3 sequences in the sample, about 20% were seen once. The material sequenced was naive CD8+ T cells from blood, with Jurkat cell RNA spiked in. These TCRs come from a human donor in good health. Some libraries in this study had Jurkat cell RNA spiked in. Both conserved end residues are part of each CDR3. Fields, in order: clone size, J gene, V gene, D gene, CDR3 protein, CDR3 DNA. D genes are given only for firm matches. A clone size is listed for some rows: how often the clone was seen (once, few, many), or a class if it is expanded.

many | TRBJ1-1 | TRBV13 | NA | CASSLLSGAGEAFF | TGTGCCAGCAGCTTACTTTCAGGGGCCGGTGAAGCTTTCTTT
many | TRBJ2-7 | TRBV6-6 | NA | CASSTMDVYEQYF | TGTGCCAGCAGTACAATGGACGTCTACGAGCAGTACTTC
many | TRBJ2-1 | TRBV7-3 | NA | CASSLLPREGVYNEQFF | TGTGCCAGCAGCTTATTACCCCGAGAAGGGGTCTACAATGAGCAGTTCTTC
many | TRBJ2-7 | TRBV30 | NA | CAWNTGSNGEQYF | TGTGCCTGGAATACCGGATCGAACGGGGAGCAGTACTTC
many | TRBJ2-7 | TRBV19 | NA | CASSPDSFTYEQYF | TGTGCCAGTAGTCCGGACAGTTTTACCTACGAGCAGTACTTC
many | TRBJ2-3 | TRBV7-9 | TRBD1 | CASSFPSGTGSDTQYF | TGTGCCAGCAGCTTCCCCTCCGGGACAGGGTCAGATACGCAGTATTTT
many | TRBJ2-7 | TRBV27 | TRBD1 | CASRQGGSSYEQYF | TGTGCCAGCCGACAGGGGGGGAGCTCCTACGAGCAGTACTTC
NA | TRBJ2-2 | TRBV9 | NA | CASSVPRAGELFF | TGTGCCAGCAGCGTCCCCCGGGCCGGGGAGCTGTTTTTT
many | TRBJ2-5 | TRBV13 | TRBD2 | CASSLGTGGQETQYF | TGTGCCAGCAGCTTAGGGACGGGGGGCCAAGAGACCCAGTACTTC
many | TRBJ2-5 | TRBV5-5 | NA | CASIPSREWETQYF | TGTGCCAGCATCCCCAGCAGGGAATGGGAGACCCAGTACTTC
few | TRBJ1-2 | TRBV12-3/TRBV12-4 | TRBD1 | CASSYSGQGDSGYTF | TGTGCCAGCAGTTATTCGGGACAGGGGGACAGTGGCTACACCTTC
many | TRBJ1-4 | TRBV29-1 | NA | CSVGTPEKLFF | TGCAGCGTTGGGACCCCTGAAAAACTGTTTTTT
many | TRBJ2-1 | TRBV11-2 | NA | CASSLGLDEQFF | TGTGCCAGCAGCTTAGGACTAGATGAGCAGTTCTTC
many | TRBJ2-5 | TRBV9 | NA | CASSVEGGEVQETQYF | TGTGCCAGCAGCGTAGAGGGCGGGGAGGTACAAGAGACCCAGTACTTC
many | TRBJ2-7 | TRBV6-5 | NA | CASSIGTPYYEQYF | TGTGCCAGCAGTATTGGGACACCGTACTACGAGCAGTACTTC
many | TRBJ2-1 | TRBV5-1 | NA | CASSWSGAYNEQFF | TGCGCCAGCAGCTGGTCGGGGGCCTACAATGAGCAGTTCTTC
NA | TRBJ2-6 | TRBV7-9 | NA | CASSLVPQGANVLTF | TGTGCCAGCAGCTTAGTCCCGCAGGGGGCCAACGTCCTGACTTTC
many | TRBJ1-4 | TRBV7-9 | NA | CASSLMTATNEKLFF | TGTGCCAGCAGCTTGATGACAGCAACTAATGAAAAACTGTTTTTT
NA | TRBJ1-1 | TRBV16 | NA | CASSQSAGPDTEAFF | TGTGCCAGCAGCCAATCGGCAGGGCCAGACACTGAAGCTTTCTTT
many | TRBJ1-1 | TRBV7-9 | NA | CASSSQENWGTEAFF | TGTGCCAGCAGCTCCCAAGAGAATTGGGGCACTGAAGCTTTCTTT
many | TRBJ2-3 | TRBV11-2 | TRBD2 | CASSSLGGGDTQYF | TGTGCCAGCAGCTCGCTGGGGGGGGGAGATACGCAGTATTTT
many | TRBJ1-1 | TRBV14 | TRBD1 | CASSQASGTGGARTEAFF | TGTGCCAGCAGCCAAGCATCCGGGACAGGGGGCGCCCGGACTGAAGCTTTCTTT
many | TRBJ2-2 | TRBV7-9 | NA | CASPPRGPNTGELFF | TGTGCCAGCCCGCCGAGGGGACCAAACACCGGGGAGCTGTTTTTT
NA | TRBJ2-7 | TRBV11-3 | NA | CASSTQTGSSREQYF | TGTGCCAGCAGCACTCAAACAGGGTCTTCGAGGGAGCAGTACTTC
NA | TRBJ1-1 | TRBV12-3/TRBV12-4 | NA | CASSQDGGCYTEAFF | TGTGCCAGCAGTCAAGACGGGGGGTGCTACACTGAAGCCTTCTTT
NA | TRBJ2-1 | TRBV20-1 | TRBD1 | CSASDRAYNEQFF | TGCAGTGCTTCGGACAGGGCCTACAATGAGCAGTTCTTC
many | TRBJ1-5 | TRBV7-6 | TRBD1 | CASSLETGDNQPQHF | TGTGCCAGCAGCTTAGAGACAGGGGACAATCAGCCCCAGCATTTT
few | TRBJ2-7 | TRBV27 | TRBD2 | CASRLAGTDEQYF | TGTGCCAGCCGACTAGCGGGAACGGACGAGCAGTACTTC
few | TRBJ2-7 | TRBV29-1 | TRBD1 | CSALGQGGSYEQYF | TGCAGCGCCCTAGGACAGGGGGGATCCTACGAGCAGTACTTC
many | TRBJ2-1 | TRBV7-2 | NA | CASSPTRVGPEQFF | TGTGCCAGCAGCCCCACTCGCGTGGGTCCCGAGCAGTTCTTC
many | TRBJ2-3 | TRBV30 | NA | CAWNINAGTLFKDTQYF | TGTGCCTGGAACATAAACGCCGGGACTTTGTTTAAGGATACGCAGTATTTT
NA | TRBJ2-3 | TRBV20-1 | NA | CSTEDREGTDTQYF | TGCAGTACGGAGGACAGGGAGGGAACAGATACGCAGTATTTT
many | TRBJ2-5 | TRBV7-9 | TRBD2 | CASSLARASGKEETQYF | TGTGCCAGCAGCTTAGCGCGCGCTAGCGGGAAGGAAGAGACCCAGTACTTC
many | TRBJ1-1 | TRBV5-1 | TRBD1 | CASSVARQGSYTEAFF | TGCGCCAGCAGCGTCGCCCGACAGGGGTCATACACTGAAGCTTTCTTT
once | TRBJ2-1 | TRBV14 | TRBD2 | CTSSHIAGSYNEQFF | TGTACCAGCAGCCATATAGCGGGGTCCTACAATGAGCAGTTCTTC
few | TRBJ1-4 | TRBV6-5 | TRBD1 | CASSYSEWTGDEKLFF | TGTGCCAGCAGTTACTCCGAGTGGACAGGGGATGAAAAACTGTTTTTT
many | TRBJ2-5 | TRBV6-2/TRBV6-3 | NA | CASSFMGQETQYF | TGTGCCAGCAGTTTCATGGGGCAAGAGACCCAGTACTTC
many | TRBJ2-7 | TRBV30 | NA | CAWSAGGGSYEQYF | TGTGCCTGGAGTGCCGGGGGCGGCTCCTACGAGCAGTACTTC
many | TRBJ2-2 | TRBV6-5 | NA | CASSYSTGVRNTGELFF | TGTGCCAGCAGTTACTCGACTGGAGTCAGGAACACCGGGGAGCTGTTTTTT
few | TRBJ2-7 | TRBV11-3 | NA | CHSGQTYEQYF | TGCCATTCGGGACAAACCTACGAGCAGTACTTC
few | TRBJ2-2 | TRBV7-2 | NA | CASSSLDRTNTGELFF | TGTGCCAGCAGCTCACTAGACAGGACGAACACCGGGGAGCTGTTTTTT
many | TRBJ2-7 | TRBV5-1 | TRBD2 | CASSLEAASGSYEQYF | TGCGCCAGCAGCTTGGAGGCCGCTAGCGGCTCCTACGAGCAGTACTTC
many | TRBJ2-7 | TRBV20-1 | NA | CSARVGLMSYEQYF | TGCAGTGCTAGAGTCGGACTCATGTCCTACGAGCAGTACTTC
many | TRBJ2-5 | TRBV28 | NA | CASSLSGGETQYF | TGCGCCAGCAGCTTGTCAGGAGGAGAGACCCAGTACTTC
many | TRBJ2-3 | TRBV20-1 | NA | CSALWGADTQYF | TGCAGTGCTCTCTGGGGGGCAGATACGCAGTATTTT